The 2 T cell receptor beta chains given below trace back to one sample, sequenced in a study of blood T cell repertoires in COVID-19. Data came from immunoSEQ multiplex PCR; TCRdb stores just in-frame clones and leaves some out. The sample has about 100,000 clones, about nine tenths seen once; the top ten hold around 0.94%. The sequencing sample was made of peripheral blood. These receptors all come from a man in his sixties with acute or convalescent COVID-19.

This chain links TRBV7-9 with TRBJ2-2, with 15 bases matching TRBD2. The V gene end was trimmed by 4 bases and the J gene end by 6 bases; junction bases not matched to a gene: 0. Germline-derived CDR1 and CDR2 are SEHNR and FQNEAQ (reference sequence). The CDR3 length is 15 residues. CDR3 DNA sequence: TGTGCCAGCAGCTGGACTAGCGGGAGGGCCGGGGAGCTGTTTTTT. It is translated as CASSWTSGRAGELFF.

CDR3 nucleotides: TGTGCCAGCAGCGTATTGGGGACAGGGTCCCACAATGAGCAGTTCTTC. Its translation: CASSVLGTGSHNEQFF. V is TRBV9 and J is TRBJ2-1; 9 nucleotides match TRBD1. Trimming cost V 1 base and J 5 bases; bases outside gene matches: 7. CDR3 length: 16 residues. Germline lookup yields CDR1 SGDLS and CDR2 YYNGEE.